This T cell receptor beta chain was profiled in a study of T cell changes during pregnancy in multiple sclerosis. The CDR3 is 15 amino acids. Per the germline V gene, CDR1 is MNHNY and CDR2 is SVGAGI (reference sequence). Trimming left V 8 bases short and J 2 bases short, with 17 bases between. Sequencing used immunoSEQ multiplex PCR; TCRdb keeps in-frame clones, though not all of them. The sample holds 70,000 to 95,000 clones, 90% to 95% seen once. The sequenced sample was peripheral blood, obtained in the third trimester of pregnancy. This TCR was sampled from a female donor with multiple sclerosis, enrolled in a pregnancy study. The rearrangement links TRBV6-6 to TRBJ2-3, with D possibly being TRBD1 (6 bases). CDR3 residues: CASAPRQVYTDTQYF. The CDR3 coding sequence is TGTGCCAGCGCTCCCCGACAGGTCTACACAGATACGCAGTATTTT.